This entry lists 11 T cell receptor beta chains sequenced from one sample in a study of T cell responses to AZD1222 COVID-19 vaccine. The assay was immunoSEQ multiplex PCR, and TCRdb's table has in-frame clones only and misses some. The table has 100,000 to 120,000 clones, approximately 88% seen once. Sample: peripheral blood, taken on day 0 of AZD1222 vaccination. The receptors were sampled from an adult in good health.

Only one count was recorded for this clone. The rearrangement joins TRBV21-1 to TRBJ2-1. TRBV21-1 is a listed pseudogene. The CDR3 extends over 13 amino acids. The CDR3 bases are TGTGCCAGCAGCAAAGCGCGGAGGGGGGTTAGGTTCTTC. Translated, it gives CASSKARRGVRFF.

The chain employs TRBV2 and TRBJ2-7, with 9 bases matching TRBD1. With 5 bases clipped from V and 4 bases from J, the junction kept 6 bases outside the gene matches. The germline V gene has CDR1 SNHLY and CDR2 FYNNEI. CDR3 length: 14 amino acids. The CDR3 DNA sequence: TGTGCCAGCAGTAGAACAGGGGGCAGTTACGAGCAGTACTTC. This sequence encodes CASSRTGGSYEQYF.

This clone was picked up one time. The chain employs TRBV5-4 and TRBJ1-1; the D gene is possibly TRBD1 (5 bases). CDR1 and CDR2 from the germline V gene are SGHNT and YYREEE (reference sequence). This CDR3 is built from 15 residues. V was trimmed by 1 base and J by 0 bases, leaving 10 bases between them. The CDR3 loop reads CASSLWAGMNTEAFF. CDR3 DNA: TGTGCCAGCAGCTTGTGGGCAGGGATGAACACTGAAGCTTTCTTT.

The chain combines TRBV6-5 with TRBJ2-2; a weak D match, TRBD1 (6 bases). This CDR3 is built from 13 residues. Germline V gives CDR1 MNHEY, CDR2 SVGAGI. With 8 bases removed from V and 2 bases from J, the gap between germline ends came to 9 bases. CDR3 amino acids: CASFRGNTGELFF. DNA of the CDR3: TGTGCCAGCTTCAGGGGAAACACCGGGGAGCTGTTTTTT.

This chain joins TRBV28 and TRBJ1-2; no clear D gene. The CDR3 sequence is 13 residues long. Germline V gene lookup returns CDR1 MDHEN and CDR2 SYDVKM. V dropped 5 bases and J dropped 7 bases, with 14 bases sitting between them. In DNA, the CDR3 is TGTGCCAGCAGTGGAGGACGGGAGAGTGGCTACACCTTC. Its translation is CASSGGRESGYTF.

V and J are TRBV20-1 and TRBJ1-1, with D tentatively TRBD1 (5 bases). CDR1 and CDR2 (germline): DFQATT, SNEGSKA (reference sequence). V gave up 7 bases and J gave up 1 base, with 7 bases separating them. The CDR3 consists of 11 residues. CDR3 nucleotides: TGCAGTGGTGGGGCGAACACTGAAGCTTTCTTT. Protein: CSGGANTEAFF.

The chain couples TRBV5-1 to TRBJ2-1, with 8 bases aligning to TRBD1. The V segment lost 1 base and the J segment 5 bases; nucleotides outside the gene matches: 5. The germline V gene has CDR1 SGHRS and CDR2 YFSETQ. The CDR3 contains 15 residues. The CDR3 DNA follows: TGCGCCAGCAGCTTGCAAGGACAGGGAAACAATGAGCAGTTCTTC. Translation gives CASSLQGQGNNEQFF.

The chain joins TRBV18 to TRBJ2-3; 12 bases are a match to TRBD2. The CDR3 extends over 18 amino acids. After removal of 3 bases from V and 4 bases from J, the junction contained 11 bases not matched to a gene. Germline assignment: CDR1 KGHSH and CDR2 LQKENI. The CDR3 spells CASSPGTSGPLGADTQYF. The CDR3 nucleotides are TGTGCCAGCTCACCCGGGACTAGCGGGCCCCTGGGCGCAGATACGCAGTATTTT.

The rearrangement uses TRBV6-5 and TRBJ2-7, with a possible D match to TRBD2 (6 bases). The CDR3 sequence is 14 residues long. Germline V CDR1 and CDR2: MNHEY, SVGAGI. V lost 2 bases and J 5 bases, leaving 13 bases between the germline ends. Here the CDR3 DNA reads TGTGCCAGCAGTTACCGGGAGCGCCAGCACGAGCAGTACTTC. This encodes CASSYRERQHEQYF.

This clone occurred once. The chain carries TRBV5-1 and TRBJ2-5; TRBD2 matches at 12 bases. This CDR3 contains 15 residues. The germline V gene encodes CDR1 SGHRS and CDR2 YFSETQ. After removal of 4 bases from V and 5 bases from J, the junction contained 6 bases not matched to a gene. This CDR3 is CASSLAGGPSETQYF. In DNA form, the CDR3 reads TGCGCCAGCAGCCTAGCGGGAGGGCCAAGTGAGACCCAGTACTTC.

The chain uses TRBV11-3 and TRBJ2-5, with 8 nucleotides matching TRBD2. The trim removed 5 bases at V and 2 bases at J, leaving 10 bases unmatched. Germline loops: CDR1 SGHNT, CDR2 YENEEA. The CDR3 is 16 residues long. DNA of the CDR3: TGTGCCAGCAGCATAAGGGGCGGGGGGCTACAAGAGACCCAGTACTTC. Amino acid sequence: CASSIRGGGLQETQYF.